This T cell receptor beta chain was identified during a study of cytomegalovirus exposure and HLA in healthy donors. Notes on this clone: The antigen is undetermined.

The protocol was immunoSEQ multiplex PCR, while the TCRdb copy is restricted to in-frame clones and leaves out a portion. The table has 250,000 to 400,000 clones, roughly 86% seen once. Points from the study as a whole: The investigators catalogued 150 to 200 TCR beta chains as cytomegalovirus-associated.

In germline, CDR1 is SQVTM, CDR2 ANQGSEA. Trimming removed 6 bases at V and 8 bases at J, with 13 bases between. The CDR3 contains 11 residues. This receptor was identified in a man between 25 and 39 years old in good health and CMV-seronegative. The material sequenced was PBMCs. The chain is built from TRBV29-1 and TRBJ1-2; a possible D gene is TRBD1 (5 bases). The CDR3: CSVVDGGGYTF. The CDR3, as DNA: TGCAGCGTAGTGGACGGGGGGGGCTACACCTTC.